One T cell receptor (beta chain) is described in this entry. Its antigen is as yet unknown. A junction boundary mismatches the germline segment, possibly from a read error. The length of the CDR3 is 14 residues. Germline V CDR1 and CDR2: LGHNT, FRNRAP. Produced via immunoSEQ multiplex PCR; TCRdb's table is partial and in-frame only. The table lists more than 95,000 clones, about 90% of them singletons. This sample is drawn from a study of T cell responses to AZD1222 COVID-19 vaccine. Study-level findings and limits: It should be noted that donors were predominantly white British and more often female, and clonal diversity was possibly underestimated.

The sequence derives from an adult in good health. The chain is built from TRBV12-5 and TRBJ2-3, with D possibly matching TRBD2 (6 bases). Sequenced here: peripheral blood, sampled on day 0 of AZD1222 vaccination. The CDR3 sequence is CASGLGDWADTQYF. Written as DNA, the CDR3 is TGTGCTAGTGGCTTGGGGGACTGGGCAGATACGCAGTATTTT.